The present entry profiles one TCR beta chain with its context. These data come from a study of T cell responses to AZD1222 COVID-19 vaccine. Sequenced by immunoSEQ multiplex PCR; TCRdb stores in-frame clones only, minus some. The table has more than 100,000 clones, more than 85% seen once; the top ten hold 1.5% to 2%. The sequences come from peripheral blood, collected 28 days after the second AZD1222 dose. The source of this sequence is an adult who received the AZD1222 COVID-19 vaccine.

This chain's CDR3 is CASSPSGTAQETQYF. The DNA of the CDR3 is TGTGCCAGCTCACCCTCCGGGACAGCACAAGAGACCCAGTACTTC. This chain connects TRBV18 to TRBJ2-5; TRBD1 agrees at 7 bases. Germline lookup yields CDR1 KGHSH and CDR2 LQKENI. The CDR3 runs 15 residues. The J segment lost 2 bases and the V segment lost 3 bases, leaving 6 bases of the junction unmatched.